The 27 T cell receptor beta chains in this list originate from one sample, sequenced in a study of T cell repertoires in cytomegalovirus infection. No cognate antigen is known for these TCRs. One entry per CDR3 protein, called by TCRdb with MiXCR from the reads. The sample lists around 710,000 distinct CDR3 sequences, roughly 28% occurring once. Material: cultured CD8+ T cells from PBMCs, obtained from culture after CMV antigen stimulation. Receptor source: a human donor in good health (CMV status not recorded). Some clones in this sample may be carry-over from other donors' samples.

In nucleotides, the CDR3 is TGTGCCAGCAGTCCCTGGACTATGGCAGATACGCAGTATTTT. It translates to CASSPWTMADTQYF. The chain combines TRBV27 with TRBJ2-3; TRBD2 is a possible D gene (6 bases). The V end lost 5 bases, the J end lost 4 bases, and 13 bases lay between the germline ends. CDR1 and CDR2 from the germline V gene are MNHEY and SMNVEV (reference sequence). The CDR3 is 14 residues long.

The V gene is TRBV15, the J gene TRBJ2-5, with D perhaps TRBD1 (6 bases). Trimming pared 0 bases from V and 5 bases from J, leaving 13 bases between. Germline V gene data show CDR1 as LNHNV and CDR2 as YYDKDF (reference sequence). The CDR3 has 15 amino acids. DNA for the CDR3: TGTGCCACCAGCAGAGATGCCCCAGGGGATGAGACCCAGTACTTC. Protein: CATSRDAPGDETQYF.

This clonotype has just a few counts. This chain uses TRBV7-9 with TRBJ2-1; D not resolved. Trimming cost V 7 bases and J 0 bases, with 10 bases left between them. CDR1 SEHNR and CDR2 FQNEAQ come from the germline V gene (reference sequence). This CDR3 contains 14 residues. The CDR3 DNA is TGTGCCAGCATCAACCCAAGCTCCTACAATGAGCAGTTCTTC. Translated, it gives CASINPSSYNEQFF.

The genes are TRBV6-6 and TRBJ2-7, with D possibly TRBD2 on 5 matching bases. The CDR3 sequence is 14 residues long. Germline V gene sequence: CDR1 MNHNY, CDR2 SVGAGI (reference sequence). Trimming took 6 bases from V and 11 from J, leaving 23 bases between them. In DNA, the CDR3 is TGTGCCAGCAGCGAACGGGGTGTATTTTATTGGGAGTACTTC. Amino acids: CASSERGVFYWEYF.

The rearrangement joins TRBV6-5 to TRBJ2-1; no definite D call. CDR3 size: 13 residues. Trimming took 3 bases from V and 8 from J, leaving 11 bases between them. Germline V gene sequence: CDR1 MNHEY, CDR2 SVGAGI. CDR3: CASSYLGSDEQFF. The CDR3 region has the DNA TGTGCCAGCAGTTATCTTGGGTCGGATGAGCAGTTCTTC.

This chain connects TRBV5-1 to TRBJ2-2; D might be TRBD1 (6 bases). V lost 0 bases to trimming and J lost 3 bases, with 18 bases between them. The length of the CDR3 is 18 residues. From germline, CDR1 is SGHRS and CDR2 YFSETQ. CDR3 sequence (DNA): TGCGCCAGCAGCTTGGTCCCGACCCGGGACACTGACACCGGGGAGCTGTTTTTT. It yields the protein CASSLVPTRDTDTGELFF.

The V and J genes are TRBV29-1 and TRBJ2-5; D is uncertain. The V end lost 4 bases, the J end lost 3 bases, and 9 bases lay between the germline ends. The CDR3 runs 12 residues. CDR1 is SQVTM and CDR2 is ANQGSEA in the germline V gene. CDR3 loop: CSVGLPKETQYF. In DNA, the CDR3 is TGCAGCGTTGGGCTACCGAAAGAGACCCAGTACTTC.

The chain joins TRBV2 to TRBJ2-4; D unclear. Trimming pared 7 bases from V and 0 bases from J, leaving 4 bases between. Germline V gene data show CDR1 as SNHLY and CDR2 as FYNNEI. This CDR3 spans 12 amino acids. CDR3 DNA sequence: TGTGCCAGCAACGGAGCCAAAAACATTCAGTACTTC. Protein product: CASNGAKNIQYF. The whole variable domain, remainder taken from reference TRBV2 and TRBJ2-4, is EPEVTQTPSHQVTQMGQEVILRCVPISNHLYFYWYRQILGQKVEFLVSFYNNEISEKSEIFDDQFSVERPDGSNFTLKIRSTKLEDSAMYFCASNGAKNIQYFGAGTRLSVL.

The chain carries TRBV18 and TRBJ2-7; 8 bases fit TRBD1. Germline V lookup: CDR1 KGHSH, CDR2 LQKENI. The V segment lost 0 bases and the J segment 6 bases; nucleotides outside the gene matches: 4. This CDR3 is built from 14 residues. CDR3 region: CASSPPTGVSEQYF. For the CDR3, the DNA is TGTGCCAGCTCACCACCGACAGGGGTTTCCGAGCAGTACTTC.

In this sample, this clonotype turned up a few times. The gene calls are TRBV7-6 and TRBJ2-7; tentatively, D is TRBD1 or TRBD2 (5 bases each). The ends were cut back, 8 bases at V and 3 bases at J, with 20 bases in the middle. CDR1 is SGHVS, CDR2 FNYEAQ, per germline. The CDR3 is made up of 15 amino acids. The DNA for the CDR3 is TGTGCCAGCCGCCGGGGCAGCACTTCTTTCTACGAGCAGTACTTC. It encodes CASRRGSTSFYEQYF.

The chain employs TRBV7-3 and TRBJ2-1, with D possibly TRBD2 on 5 matching bases. Trimming took off 3 bases at V and 4 bases at J, with 7 bases between the two ends. Germline CDR1 is SGHTA and CDR2 is FQGTGA. This CDR3 spans 13 amino acids. In nucleotides, the CDR3 is TGTGCCAGCAGCTTTTTAGCGTACAATGAGCAGTTCTTC. Translation: CASSFLAYNEQFF.

The rearrangement uses TRBV27 and TRBJ2-1; D is unresolved. Per germline, CDR1 MNHEY and CDR2 SMNVEV (reference sequence). The ends were cut back, 4 bases at V and 3 bases at J, with 16 bases in the middle. The CDR3 spans 16 residues. CDR3 in amino acids: CASSSPTIRDYNEQFF. The CDR3 DNA reads TGTGCCAGCAGTTCCCCGACCATTAGGGACTACAATGAGCAGTTCTTC.

This clonotype has only a few counts. The V call is TRBV13, the J call TRBJ1-5; D may be TRBD1 (5 bases). The germline V gene has CDR1 PRHDT and CDR2 FYEKMQ (reference sequence). Trimming removed 5 bases at V and 6 bases at J, with 8 bases between. The CDR3 sequence is 12 residues long. This CDR3 is CASSEGRQPQHF. DNA of the CDR3: TGTGCCAGCAGCGAGGGGCGTCAGCCCCAGCATTTT.

This clonotype occurred a few times. CDR3: CASSSRYYTGELFF. In nucleotides, the CDR3 is TGTGCCAGCAGCTCCCGGTATTACACCGGGGAGCTGTTTTTT. This chain joins TRBV7-8 and TRBJ2-2; D gene ambiguous. This CDR3 spans 14 amino acids. The germline V and J ends were trimmed by 4 bases and 3 bases, with 9 bases remaining between them. From germline, CDR1 is SGHVS and CDR2 FQNEAQ.

V gene TRBV6-5 combines with J gene TRBJ1-3; D may be TRBD1 (5 bases). The CDR3 runs 14 residues. In germline, CDR1 is MNHEY, CDR2 SVGAGI. The V end was cut by 2 bases, the J end by 2 bases, with 7 bases between. The CDR3 loop is CASSYQGTGNTIYF. The CDR3 DNA reads TGTGCCAGCAGTTACCAGGGAACTGGAAACACCATATATTTT.

This clonotype was observed a handful of times. The V call is TRBV7-2, the J call TRBJ1-2, with a tentative D call TRBD1 (5 bases). With 9 bases removed from V and 6 bases from J, the gap between germline ends came to 11 bases. The germline CDR1 and CDR2 sequences are SGHTA and FQGNSA. This CDR3 contains 11 residues. Here the CDR3 DNA reads TGTGCCAGTTCAGGGCCCGATGGCTACACCTTC. This sequence encodes CASSGPDGYTF.

This clonotype was seen only a few times. The CDR3 DNA is TGTGCCAGCAGCTTCAGGGCTGGTCAGCCCCAGCATTTT. Protein: CASSFRAGQPQHF. This sequence joins TRBV7-4 and TRBJ1-5; weak D call: TRBD1 (5 bases). Between the trimmed V and J ends, which lost 3 bases and 6 bases, there was a span of 9 bases. The germline CDR1 and CDR2 sequences are SGHVT and SQSDAQ. The CDR3 sequence is 13 residues long.

V usage is TRBV27 and J usage is TRBJ1-4; D might be TRBD1 (5 bases). The CDR3 is 15 residues long. The germline V gene has CDR1 MNHEY and CDR2 SMNVEV (reference sequence). V lost 2 bases and J lost 8, with 15 bases in between. CDR3 sequence: CASSLISGYREKLFF. For the CDR3, the DNA is TGTGCCAGCAGTTTAATATCAGGGTATCGGGAAAAACTGTTTTTT.

This clonotype occurred a few times. The V gene is TRBV7-9, the J gene TRBJ1-5, with TRBD1 matching 9 bases. The junction had 4 bases not matched to a gene; V was cut back by 1 base and J by 0 bases. The CDR3 loop spans 17 amino acids. Germline CDR1 reads SEHNR; CDR2 reads FQNEAQ (reference sequence). The CDR3 protein is CASSLGQGVYSNQPQHF. The CDR3 DNA follows: TGTGCCAGCAGCTTAGGACAGGGGGTGTATAGCAATCAGCCCCAGCATTTT.

V gene TRBV4-3 combines with J gene TRBJ2-5; D call uncertain. This CDR3 has 14 amino acids. CDR1 and CDR2 (germline): LGHNA, YSLEER. V gave up 0 bases and J gave up 1 base, with 6 bases separating them. CDR3 DNA: TGCGCCAGCAGCCAAGAGGGCATCCAAGAGACCCAGTACTTC. Translating it yields CASSQEGIQETQYF.

This chain joins TRBV27 and TRBJ2-7; D perhaps matches TRBD2 (5 bases). The CDR3 runs to 14 residues. The germline CDR1 and CDR2 sequences are MNHEY and SMNVEV (reference sequence). Between the trimmed V and J ends, which lost 3 bases and 1 base, there was a span of 10 bases. CDR3 region: CASSFSDWSYEQYF. For the CDR3, the DNA is TGTGCCAGCAGTTTCTCGGACTGGTCCTACGAGCAGTACTTC.

The table lists this clonotype with a few counts. This sequence joins TRBV20-1 and TRBJ1-2; D uncertain. Germline loops: CDR1 DFQATT, CDR2 SNEGSKA (reference sequence). This CDR3 contains 13 residues. Trimming removed 2 bases at V and 4 bases at J, with 11 bases between. CDR3 region: CSARTYGGYGYTF. CDR3 nucleotides: TGCAGTGCTAGAACCTACGGTGGCTATGGCTACACCTTC.

This clonotype was observed at least ten times. V is TRBV7-2 and J is TRBJ1-3; no reliable D call. V was trimmed by 6 bases and J by 8 bases, leaving 17 bases between them. The CDR3 consists of 14 residues. The germline gives CDR1 SGHTA, CDR2 FQGNSA. The CDR3 DNA reads TGTGCCAGCAGACCGCAGATCCGTCAGGACACCATATATTTT. It specifies CASRPQIRQDTIYF.

The chain has TRBV6-8 and TRBJ1-6; D may be TRBD1 (5 bases). Trimming pared 7 bases from V and 9 bases from J, leaving 16 bases between. This CDR3 contains 14 residues. Per the germline V gene, CDR1 is MNHGY and CDR2 is SAAAGT. CDR3 nucleotides: TGTGCCAGCACCCCCGGAGAAGGGGTTTCACCCCTCCACTTT. It encodes CASTPGEGVSPLHF.

V usage is TRBV5-1 and J usage is TRBJ2-2; the D gene could be TRBD1 or TRBD2 (6 bases each). The CDR3 runs 16 residues. Trimming took 2 bases from V and 5 from J, leaving 16 bases between them. Germline V gives CDR1 SGHRS, CDR2 YFSETQ. CDR3 in amino acids: CASSFSPGAGTGELFF. The CDR3 coding sequence is TGCGCCAGCAGCTTCTCTCCGGGGGCCGGTACCGGGGAGCTGTTTTTT.

This clonotype was found a few times. The chain joins TRBV6-2 or TRBV6-3 to TRBJ2-3, with TRBD2 matching 10 bases. Looked up from germline, CDR1 is MNHEY and CDR2 is SVGEGT. The CDR3 totals 16 residues. V was clipped by 0 bases and J by 4 bases; unmatched bases: 4. Here the CDR3 DNA reads TGTGCCAGCAGTTACTCGAAAGCGGGGGGGCCAGATACGCAGTATTTT. This codes for CASSYSKAGGPDTQYF.

This clonotype was picked up a small number of times. The chain is built from TRBV12-3 or TRBV12-4 and TRBJ2-3; no clear D. The CDR3 covers 14 residues. The V and J ends lost 0 bases and 0 bases respectively, with 4 bases between them. The CDR3 spells CASSLAWSTDTQYF. The DNA of the CDR3 is TGTGCCAGCAGTTTAGCCTGGAGCACAGATACGCAGTATTTT.